The present entry profiles one T cell receptor beta chain with its context. These data come from a study of blood T cell repertoires in COVID-19. The CDR3 extends over 16 amino acids. Trimming removed 1 base at V and 4 bases at J, with 13 bases between. Germline assignment: CDR1 LNHNV and CDR2 YYDKDF (reference sequence). Produced via immunoSEQ multiplex PCR; TCRdb's table is partial and in-frame only. The sample shows roughly 450,000 clones, about 90% of them seen only once. The sequencing input was PBMCs or T cells enriched from blood (not recorded which). The rearrangement joins TRBV15 to TRBJ1-4; tentative D call: TRBD1 (5 bases). This clonotype originated in a man between 18 and 35 years old who had recovered from COVID-19. The CDR3: CATSRGGGPFNEKLFF. For the CDR3, the DNA is TGTGCCACCAGCAGAGGGGGCGGACCTTTTAATGAAAAACTGTTTTTT.